The T cell receptor (beta chain) described here comes from a study of cytomegalovirus exposure and HLA in healthy donors (dated by TCRdb to the late 2010s). Context from the whole study: In an earlier analysis of 587 of the donors, 276 Gb of sequence data and 90 million to 130 million unique TCR beta sequences from 180 million or so T cells were reported. An early release that covered fewer than 800 HLA-typed donors contained about 300 gigabases of sequencing data and 85 million to 100 million unique TCR sequences. Of the roughly 400 genotyped donors, approximately 82% fell in the genetic ancestry cluster associated with self-reported Caucasian donors. The study aimed to test whether cataloging public T cell receptors could reveal signatures of past pathogen exposure. The T cell repertoires of under 700 subjects were profiled by immunosequencing and related to cytomegalovirus serostatus. A separate validation cohort of roughly 110 different subjects was used in addition to the 666-subject first cohort. The study combined high-throughput TCR immunosequencing, statistical association of individual TCRs with disease status, and machine learning to predict cytomegalovirus infection status. A later analysis re-analyzed previously published TCR beta repertoires from 666 donors and added high-resolution HLA genotyping to study TCR occurrence patterns. Rather than drawing on any new phenotypic data, the later analysis identified candidate immune exposures from TCR beta sequences and the way those sequences occurred across donors. To decide whether each TCR beta V gene segment behaved as functional or pseudogenic, an earlier analysis of approximately 590 of the donors relied on high-throughput TCR beta sequencing. Donor age, sex, ethnicity and CMV serostatus were compiled alongside the repertoire data. Genome-wide SNP genotypes for about three fifths of the roughly 700 donors were used in a later genetic analysis, which treated that subset as a discovery cohort. Every discovery cohort repertoire had been produced on one sequencing platform. HLA typing included class I and class II loci at four-digit resolution. The number of typed donors differed by locus: roughly 629-640 for A, B, C, DRB1 and DQB1; some 500 for DQA1; 606 for DPA1; and roughly 490 for DPB1. Because of strong linkage in the cohort, a handful of DR-DQ haplotypes were treated as single units for association and clustering. Among over 350 genotyped donors of the cohort, an average of approximately 230,000 unique TCR beta nucleotide sequences were sequenced per donor, around 20% of them non-productive.

Preparation of the library involved the immunoSEQ multiplex PCR assay. For the multiplex PCR, a mixture combining 60 forward primers for TCR Vbeta segments and 13 reverse primers for TCR Jbeta segments was used. The CDR3 region of rearranged TCR beta genes was amplified from genomic DNA with a multiplex PCR assay. The Illumina HiSeq System was used to sequence the amplified TCR beta libraries as 87-base-pair reads. The authors' pipeline ran thus. Across the 700 or so repertoires, a later analysis counted tens of millions of unique TCR beta chains, roughly 11 million of which were shared by at least two donors. To remove PCR and sequencing errors, raw reads were error-corrected and collapsed into unique sequences using a nearest-neighbor algorithm that merged closely related sequences. Alignment of CDR3 sequences to IMGT reference sequences was used to assign V, D and J gene segments. Each retained sequence needed at least a six-nucleotide match to both a V gene segment and a J gene segment. A rearrangement counted as productive if the CDR3 had no stop codons and remained in frame with V and J, and every other rearrangement counted as non-productive. CDR3 was defined according to IMGT convention as the region running from the second conserved V-encoded cysteine to the conserved J-encoded phenylalanine. In an earlier analysis of some 550 of the donors, sequences lacking an unambiguous match to a single V gene segment were excluded. In an earlier analysis of 587 of the donors, a V segment was called functional when productive rearrangements were above 56.7%, and segregating when the standard deviation between donors exceeded 5%. A statistical classification framework was built to diagnose cytomegalovirus status from the catalog of TCR beta chain sequences. In a later analysis, V and J genes were assigned by comparing TCR nucleotide sequences against IMGT/GENE-DB human TR gene sequences. The TCRdist pipeline was used in a later analysis to assign CDR3 sequences and most-parsimonious VDJ recombination scenarios. In a later analysis, each TCR beta chain was defined by its CDR3 amino acid sequence together with its V-gene family, and reads lacking a unique V-gene family were excluded. In a later analysis, fewer than 650 highly shared, low-generation-probability nucleotide sequences were removed to address suspected cross-contamination and a sequencing artifact. In a later analysis, a clonal expansion index for each public chain was calculated from normalized within-repertoire ranks of inferred template counts. In a later analysis, generation probabilities were computed using a VDJ recombination model fitted to out-of-frame rearrangements, and the results were checked against IGoR. In a later analysis, TCR-TCR, TCR-HLA and TCR-CMV co-occurrence was scored with hypergeometric tests, and a repertoire-size bias correction was applied to TCR pairs. To estimate false discovery rates, a later analysis permuted the HLA or CMV assignments 20 times. In a later analysis, co-occurring TCRs were grouped using DBSCAN, with TCRdist sequence similarity added in when clustering inside HLA-allele-positive subsets. Repertoires with fewer than 30,000 or more than 120,000 public chains, plus five repertoires with anomalous nucleotide sharing, were excluded from co-occurrence clustering. What TCRdb holds here is the immuneACCESS table cut down to in-frame rearrangements. Part of the clones is not present; checked against another copy, under half of the missing clones reflect an unresolved V gene, and the others are unexplained. The DNA was the basis for D and trimming; V, J and clone size are from that table. This sample holds about 150,000 clones; roughly 84% were observed only once. Together, the top ten hold 1% to 1.5% of the sample.

The CDR3, cysteine through phenylalanine, is 19 amino acids long. Only the CDR3 region is kept as DNA, spanning 57 bases read in frame from base 1. The germline V gene yields MGHRA for CDR1 and YSYEKL for CDR2. From V the trimming removes 5 bases and from J it removes 4 bases, while the gene matches leave 17 bases of the junction unaccounted for. The cohort comprised fewer than 700 healthy bone marrow donors. Cohort members were all nominally healthy when sampled, although unrecorded immune exposures were likely present. The donor was CMV seronegative and belonged to the group of over 300 seronegative cohort members. A peripheral blood sample was provided by each donor, and peripheral blood mononuclear cells were used for TCR beta sequencing. The Qiagen DNeasy Blood Extraction Kit was used to extract genomic DNA from the blood cell samples. A remark on this clone: The antigen this receptor binds is unknown. It has no much larger one-base neighbor in the sample; base qualities were not kept.

The paper's findings and limits, for the study overall: Because HLA typing was missing for some donors at each locus, association tests included only the typed subset. Some IMGT-functional V segments, including TRBV6-2 and TRBV6-3, could not be distinguished by the 87-base-pair reads and were therefore excluded. A cluster of highly shared sequence variants was judged likely to be a technical artifact of the sequencing pipeline. Compared with the roughly 700-donor mean, donors in an Asian-associated ancestry cluster had fewer N-insertions in productive TCRs, according to a later genetic analysis. In both the original and validation cohorts, the classifier was reported to diagnose cytomegalovirus status with high specificity and sensitivity. Sequencing depth was assumed to be roughly uniform across donors in the presence/absence analyses, though that assumption may not hold. In a later genetic analysis, a missense DCLRE1C variant was associated with V-gene and J-gene trimming of TCR beta chains, and the association was replicated in an independent cohort. Correlated functional status among segregating V segments might be attributable to linkage disequilibrium, but an unknown experimental factor could not be ruled out. A further reported finding was that TCR beta sequences accurately predicted the HLA-A and HLA-B alleles for most subjects in the first cohort. It was suggested by the authors that the approach could potentially be generalized to other disease states and immunological phenotypes. The study listed approximately 160 TCR beta chains as associated with cytomegalovirus. A few of the identified cytomegalovirus-associated TCR beta chains were confirmed in vitro to be specific for cytomegalovirus antigens. CMV serostatus was the only immune exposure information available for the cohort. When HLA alleles, especially DR and DQ, strongly co-occurred, attributing TCR associations to individual alleles was difficult. About 17 rarely observed V segments, including chromosome 9 orphons, were excluded from the earlier analysis of about 600 of the donors because counts were too low. While some public TCRs were present in many individuals, most TCR sequences turned up only very rarely across donors. At a false discovery rate of 0.05, a later analysis linked 15,000 to 20,000 TCR beta sequences to specific HLA alleles. Most CMV-associated TCR beta chains appeared to be HLA-restricted in a later analysis, and the HLA associations seemed to be driven largely by CMV exposure. A later analysis found that TCR association rates varied across HLA loci, with DRB1 alleles showing the most associated TCRs and HLA-C alleles the fewest. Several of the top co-occurrence clusters appeared to be linked to parvovirus B19, influenza, CMV and Epstein-Barr virus, according to a later analysis. In a later analysis, HLA-associated TCR beta chains showed more clonal expansion and lower generation probabilities than non-associated chains that were equally common. Broadly in line with IMGT annotations, most TCR beta V segments showed up in productive rearrangements about 90% or about 30% of the time in an earlier analysis of a few hundred of the donors. The cohort was sequenced for TCR beta chains only, and without alpha or paired-chain data the features that could be detected were limited.

The receptor was derived from a boy between 2 and 10 years old in good health and CMV-seronegative. The sequenced sample consisted of PBMCs. The rearranged chain carries TRBV4-1 and TRBJ1-3; 10 central bases correspond to TRBD1. The nucleotide sequence reads as follows: TGCGCCAGCAGCGCAAGGGATTTAACGGGACAGGGGCAGGGAAACACCATATATTTT. Its product reads: CASSARDLTGQGQGNTIYF.